A single sample gave rise to the 5 T cell receptor beta chains below, sequenced in a study of control samples from healthy donors and cancer patients. Data came from immunoSEQ multiplex PCR; TCRdb stores just in-frame clones and leaves some out. This table has about 160,000 clones, roughly 94% appearing once. The sample was PBMCs. These receptors originate from a man aged 55 to 70 with colorectal cancer.

The rearrangement uses TRBV10-3 and TRBJ2-2, with a possible D match to TRBD1 (6 bases). The germline V gene encodes CDR1 ENHRY and CDR2 SYGVKD. V was cut by 5 bases and J by 2 bases, with 12 bases left in between. The CDR3 totals 15 residues. CDR3 residues: CAISSGTQNTGELFF. The CDR3 DNA is TGTGCCATCAGTTCTGGGACACAAAACACCGGGGAGCTGTTTTTT.

The rearrangement links TRBV20-1 to TRBJ1-2; D not certain. Trimming removed 3 bases from V and 4 bases from J, with 6 bases in between. The CDR3 has 11 residues. Germline V gene data show CDR1 as DFQATT and CDR2 as SNEGSKA (reference sequence). CDR3 loop: CSASRPYGYTF. Written as DNA, the CDR3 is TGCAGTGCTAGTCGGCCCTATGGCTACACCTTC.

The rearrangement joins TRBV3-1 (or the pseudogene TRBV3-2) to TRBJ2-2; 10 nucleotides match TRBD2. V gave up 4 bases and J gave up 4 bases; unmatched junction bases: 6. This CDR3 region has 16 residues. Per germline, CDR1 LGHDT and CDR2 YNNKEL (reference sequence). The CDR3 region has the DNA TGTGCCAGCAGCCCCTTCACTAGCGGGACCACCGGGGAGCTGTTTTTT. As protein: CASSPFTSGTTGELFF.

The chain carries TRBV5-1 and TRBJ2-1, with D uncertain. V lost 1 base and J lost 0, with 11 bases in between. This CDR3 is built from 16 residues. Germline-derived CDR1 and CDR2 are SGHRS and YFSETQ. The CDR3 DNA sequence: TGCGCCAGCAGCTTGCGTGGAACCACCTCCTACAATGAGCAGTTCTTC. Translating gives CASSLRGTTSYNEQFF.

The chain's CDR3 is CASSENRGNSPLHF. Written as DNA, the CDR3 is TGCGCCAGCAGTGAGAACAGGGGCAATTCACCCCTCCACTTT. The chain recombines TRBV10-2 with TRBJ1-6, with 7 bases that match TRBD1. V lost 2 bases to trimming and J lost 7 bases; unmatched junction nucleotides: 2. Germline CDR1 reads WSHSY; CDR2 reads SAAADI. CDR3 length: 14 amino acids.